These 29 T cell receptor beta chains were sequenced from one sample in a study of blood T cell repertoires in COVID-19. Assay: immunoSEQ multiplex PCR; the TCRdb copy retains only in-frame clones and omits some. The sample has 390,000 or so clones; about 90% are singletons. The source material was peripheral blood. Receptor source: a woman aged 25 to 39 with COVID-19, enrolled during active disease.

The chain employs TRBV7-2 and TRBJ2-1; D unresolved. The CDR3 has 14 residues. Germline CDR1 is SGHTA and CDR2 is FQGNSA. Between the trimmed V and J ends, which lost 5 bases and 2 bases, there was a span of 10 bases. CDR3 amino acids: CASSPLSPYNEQFF. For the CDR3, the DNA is TGTGCCAGCAGCCCTTTGAGTCCCTACAATGAGCAGTTCTTC.

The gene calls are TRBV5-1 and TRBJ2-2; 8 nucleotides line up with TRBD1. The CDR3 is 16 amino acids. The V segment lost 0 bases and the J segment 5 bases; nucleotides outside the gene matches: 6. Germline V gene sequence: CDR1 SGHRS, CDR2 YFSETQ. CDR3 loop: CASSLGLDRATGELFF. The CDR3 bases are TGCGCCAGCAGCTTGGGATTGGACAGGGCTACCGGGGAGCTGTTTTTT. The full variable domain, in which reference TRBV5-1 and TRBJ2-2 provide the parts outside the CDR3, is KAGVTQTPRYLIKTRGQQVTLSCSPISGHRSVSWYQQTPGQGLQFLFEYFSETQRNKGNFPGRFSGRQFSNSRSEMNVSTLELGDSALYLCASSLGLDRATGELFFGEGSRLTVL.

The CDR3 loop reads CASNNRENTEAFF. The DNA of the CDR3 is TGTGCCAGCAATAACAGGGAGAACACTGAAGCTTTCTTT. V gene TRBV2 combines with J gene TRBJ1-1, with TRBD1 as a possible D gene (6 bases). CDR3 length equals 13 residues. Germline loops: CDR1 SNHLY, CDR2 FYNNEI. V lost 7 bases to trimming and J lost 1 base, with 10 bases between them.

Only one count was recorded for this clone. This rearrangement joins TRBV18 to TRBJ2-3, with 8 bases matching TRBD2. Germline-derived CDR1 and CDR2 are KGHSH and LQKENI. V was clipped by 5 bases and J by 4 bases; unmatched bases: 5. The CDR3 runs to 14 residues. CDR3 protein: CASSTGLGPDTQYF. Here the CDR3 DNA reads TGTGCCAGCTCAACGGGACTAGGCCCAGATACGCAGTATTTT.

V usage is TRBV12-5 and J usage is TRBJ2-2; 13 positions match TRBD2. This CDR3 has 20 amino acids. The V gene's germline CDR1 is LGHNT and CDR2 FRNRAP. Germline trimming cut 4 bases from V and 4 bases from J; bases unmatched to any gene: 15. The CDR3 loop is CASGSPTGTSGTHSTGELFF. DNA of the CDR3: TGTGCTAGTGGTTCACCGACCGGGACTAGCGGGACCCATTCCACCGGGGAGCTGTTTTTT.

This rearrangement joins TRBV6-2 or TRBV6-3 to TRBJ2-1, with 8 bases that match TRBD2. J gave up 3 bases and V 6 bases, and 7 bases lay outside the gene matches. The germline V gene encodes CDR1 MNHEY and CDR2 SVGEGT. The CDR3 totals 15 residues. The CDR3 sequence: CASSPGSGGYNEQFF. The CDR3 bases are TGTGCCAGCAGCCCCGGAAGCGGGGGCTACAATGAGCAGTTCTTC.

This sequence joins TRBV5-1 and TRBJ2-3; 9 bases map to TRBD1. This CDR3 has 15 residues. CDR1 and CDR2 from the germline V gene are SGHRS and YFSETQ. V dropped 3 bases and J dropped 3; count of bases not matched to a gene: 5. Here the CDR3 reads CASSSGQGWTDTQYF. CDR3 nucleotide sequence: TGCGCCAGCAGCTCGGGACAGGGTTGGACAGATACGCAGTATTTT. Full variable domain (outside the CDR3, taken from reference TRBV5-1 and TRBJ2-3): KAGVTQTPRYLIKTRGQQVTLSCSPISGHRSVSWYQQTPGQGLQFLFEYFSETQRNKGNFPGRFSGRQFSNSRSEMNVSTLELGDSALYLCASSSGQGWTDTQYFGPGTRLTVL.

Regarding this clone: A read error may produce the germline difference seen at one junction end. CDR3: CAGSKLAESYNEQFF. As DNA, the CDR3 is TGTGCCGGCAGCAAACTAGCGGAGTCCTACAATGAGCAGTTCTTC. V is TRBV6-4 and J is TRBJ2-1, with 8 positions matching TRBD2. CDR3 length: 15 residues. CDR1 MRHNA and CDR2 SNTAGT come from the germline V gene.

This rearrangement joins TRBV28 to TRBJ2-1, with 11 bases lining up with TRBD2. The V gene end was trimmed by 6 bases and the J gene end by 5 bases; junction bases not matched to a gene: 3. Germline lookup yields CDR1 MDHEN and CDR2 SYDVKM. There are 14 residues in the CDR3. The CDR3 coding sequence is TGTGCCAGCAGACTAGCGGGGGCCGACAATGAGCAGTTCTTC. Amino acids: CASRLAGADNEQFF.

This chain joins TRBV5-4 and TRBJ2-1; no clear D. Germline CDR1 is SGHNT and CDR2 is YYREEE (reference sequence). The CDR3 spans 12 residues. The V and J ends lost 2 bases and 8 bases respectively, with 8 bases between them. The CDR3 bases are TGTGCCAGCAGCTTTAGACTGCATGAGCAGTTCTTC. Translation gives CASSFRLHEQFF.

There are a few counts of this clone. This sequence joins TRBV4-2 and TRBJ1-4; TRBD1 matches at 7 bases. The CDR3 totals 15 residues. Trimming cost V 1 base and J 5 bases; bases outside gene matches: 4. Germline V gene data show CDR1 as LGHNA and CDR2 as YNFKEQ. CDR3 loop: CASSQAGQRNEKLFF. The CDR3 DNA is TGTGCCAGCAGCCAAGCGGGACAGAGGAATGAAAAACTGTTTTTT.

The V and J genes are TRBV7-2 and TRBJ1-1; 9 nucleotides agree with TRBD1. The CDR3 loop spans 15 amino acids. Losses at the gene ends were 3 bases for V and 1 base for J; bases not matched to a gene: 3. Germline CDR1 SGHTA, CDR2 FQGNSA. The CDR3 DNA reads TGTGCCAGCAGCTTGGGGGGACAGGGGAACACTGAAGCTTTCTTT. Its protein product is CASSLGGQGNTEAFF. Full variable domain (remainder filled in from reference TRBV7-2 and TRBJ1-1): GAGVSQSPSNKVTEKGKDVELRCDPISGHTALYWYRQSLGQGLEFLIYFQGNSAPDKSGLPSDRFSAERTGGSVSTLTIQRTQQEDSAVYLCASSLGGQGNTEAFFGQGTRLTVV.

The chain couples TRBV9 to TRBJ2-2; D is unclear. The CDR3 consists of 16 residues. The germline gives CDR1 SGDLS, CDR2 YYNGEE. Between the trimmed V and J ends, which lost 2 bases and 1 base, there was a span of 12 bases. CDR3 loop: CASSVNSPLNTGELFF. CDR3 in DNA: TGTGCCAGCAGCGTGAACAGTCCCTTGAACACCGGGGAGCTGTTTTTT.

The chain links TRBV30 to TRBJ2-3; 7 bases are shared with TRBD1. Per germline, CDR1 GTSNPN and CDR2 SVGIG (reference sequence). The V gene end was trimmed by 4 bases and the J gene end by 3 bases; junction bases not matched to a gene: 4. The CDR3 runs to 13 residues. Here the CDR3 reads CAWKRGQTDTQYF. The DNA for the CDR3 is TGTGCCTGGAAAAGGGGGCAAACAGATACGCAGTATTTT.

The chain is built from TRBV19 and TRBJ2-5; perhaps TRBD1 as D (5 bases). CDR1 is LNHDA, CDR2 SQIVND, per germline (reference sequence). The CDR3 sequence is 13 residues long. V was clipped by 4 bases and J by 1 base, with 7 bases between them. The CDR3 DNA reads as TGTGCCAGTAGTAAGGGGCCCCAAGAGACCCAGTACTTC. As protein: CASSKGPQETQYF.

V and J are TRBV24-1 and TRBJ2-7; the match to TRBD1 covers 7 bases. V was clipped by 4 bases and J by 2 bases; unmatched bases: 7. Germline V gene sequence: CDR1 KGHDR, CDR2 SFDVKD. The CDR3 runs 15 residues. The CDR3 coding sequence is TGTGCCACCAGTGACCAACGACAGGGAGCCTACGAGCAGTACGTC. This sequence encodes CATSDQRQGAYEQYV.

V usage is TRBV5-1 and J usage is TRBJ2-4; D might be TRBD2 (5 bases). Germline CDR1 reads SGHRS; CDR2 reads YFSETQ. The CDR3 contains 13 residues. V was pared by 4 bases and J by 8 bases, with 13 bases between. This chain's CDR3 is CASSPRTLDIQYF. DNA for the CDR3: TGCGCCAGCAGCCCGAGGACTTTGGACATTCAGTACTTC.

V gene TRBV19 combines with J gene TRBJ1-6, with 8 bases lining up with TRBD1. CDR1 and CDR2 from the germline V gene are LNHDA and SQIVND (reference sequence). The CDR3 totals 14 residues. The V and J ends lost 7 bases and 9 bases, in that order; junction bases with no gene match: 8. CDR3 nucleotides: TGTGCCAGTAAACAAGGACAGGGCGGTTCACCCCTCCACTTT. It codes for CASKQGQGGSPLHF. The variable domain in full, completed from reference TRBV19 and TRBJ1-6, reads DGGITQSPKYLFRKEGQNVTLSCEQNLNHDAMYWYRQDPGQGLRLIYYSQIVNDFQKGDIAEGYSVSREKKESFPLTVTSAQKNPTAFYLCASKQGQGGSPLHFGNGTRLTVT.

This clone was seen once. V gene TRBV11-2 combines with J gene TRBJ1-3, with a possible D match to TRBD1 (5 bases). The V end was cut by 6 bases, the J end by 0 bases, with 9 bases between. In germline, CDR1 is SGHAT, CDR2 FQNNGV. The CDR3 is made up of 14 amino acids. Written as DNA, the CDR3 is TGTGCCAGCAGTCGACAGATCTCTGGAAACACCATATATTTT. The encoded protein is CASSRQISGNTIYF.

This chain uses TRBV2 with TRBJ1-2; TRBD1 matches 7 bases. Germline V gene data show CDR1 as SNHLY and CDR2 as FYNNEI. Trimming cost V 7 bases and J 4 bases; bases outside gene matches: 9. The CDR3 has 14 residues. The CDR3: CASTFAGGAYGYTF. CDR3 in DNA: TGTGCCAGCACCTTTGCAGGGGGTGCCTATGGCTACACCTTC.

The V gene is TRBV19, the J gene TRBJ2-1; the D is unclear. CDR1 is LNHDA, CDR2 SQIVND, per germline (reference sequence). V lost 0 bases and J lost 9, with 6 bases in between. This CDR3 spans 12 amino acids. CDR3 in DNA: TGTGCCAGTAGTATAGATCTGAGTGAGCAGTTCTTC. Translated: CASSIDLSEQFF.

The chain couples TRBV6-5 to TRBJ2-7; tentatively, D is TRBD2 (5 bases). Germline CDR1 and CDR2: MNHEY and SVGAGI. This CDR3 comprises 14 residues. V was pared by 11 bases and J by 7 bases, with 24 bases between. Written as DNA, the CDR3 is TGTGCCGTTCGACGGGATTCCGCATCAAGGGAGCAGTACGTC. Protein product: CAVRRDSASREQYV.

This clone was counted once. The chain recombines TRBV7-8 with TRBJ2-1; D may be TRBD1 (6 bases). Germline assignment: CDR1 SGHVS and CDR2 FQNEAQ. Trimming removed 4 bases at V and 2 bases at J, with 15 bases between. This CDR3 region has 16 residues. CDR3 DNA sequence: TGTGCCAGCAGCTACAATACAGGGCCAACCTACAATGAGCAGTTCTTC. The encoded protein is CASSYNTGPTYNEQFF.

CDR3 protein: CASRGVTGGGVGYGYTF. DNA of the CDR3: TGTGCCAGCAGGGGGGTCACAGGGGGCGGAGTTGGCTATGGCTACACCTTC. The V call is TRBV2, the J call TRBJ1-2; 9 bases match TRBD1. Germline V gene sequence: CDR1 SNHLY, CDR2 FYNNEI. V was pared by 6 bases and J by 4 bases, with 15 bases of the junction left unmatched. CDR3 length: 17 residues.

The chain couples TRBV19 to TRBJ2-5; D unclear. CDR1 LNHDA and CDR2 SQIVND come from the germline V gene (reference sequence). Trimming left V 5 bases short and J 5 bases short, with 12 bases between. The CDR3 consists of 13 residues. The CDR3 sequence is CASSLGVKETQYF. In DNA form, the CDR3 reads TGTGCCAGTAGTCTTGGAGTAAAGGAGACCCAGTACTTC.

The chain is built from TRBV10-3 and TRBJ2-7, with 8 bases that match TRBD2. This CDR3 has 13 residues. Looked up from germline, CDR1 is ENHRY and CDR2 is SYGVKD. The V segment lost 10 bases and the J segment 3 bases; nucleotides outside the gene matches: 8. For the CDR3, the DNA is TGTGCCACGGGGGGGGACCAGAGCTACGAGCAGTACGTC. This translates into CATGGDQSYEQYV.

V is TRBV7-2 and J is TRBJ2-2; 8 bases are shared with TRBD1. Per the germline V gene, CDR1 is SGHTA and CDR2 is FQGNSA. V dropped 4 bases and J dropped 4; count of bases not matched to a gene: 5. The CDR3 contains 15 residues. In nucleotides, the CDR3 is TGTGCCAGCAGCTCCCGGGACAGGTTCACCGGGGAGCTGTTTTTT. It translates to CASSSRDRFTGELFF.

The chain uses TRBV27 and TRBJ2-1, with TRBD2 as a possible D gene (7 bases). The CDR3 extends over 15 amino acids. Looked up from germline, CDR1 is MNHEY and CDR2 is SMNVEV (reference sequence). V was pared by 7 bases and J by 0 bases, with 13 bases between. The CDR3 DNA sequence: TGTGCCAGCATGTGGGGGGGCAGCTCCTACAATGAGCAGTTCTTC. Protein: CASMWGGSSYNEQFF.

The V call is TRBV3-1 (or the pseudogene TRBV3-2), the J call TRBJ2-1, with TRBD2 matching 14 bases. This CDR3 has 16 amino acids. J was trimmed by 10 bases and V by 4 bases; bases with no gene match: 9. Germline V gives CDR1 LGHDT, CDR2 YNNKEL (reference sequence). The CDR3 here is CASSPGGLAGDEEQFF. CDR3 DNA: TGTGCCAGCAGCCCCGGGGGACTAGCGGGAGACGAGGAGCAGTTCTTC.